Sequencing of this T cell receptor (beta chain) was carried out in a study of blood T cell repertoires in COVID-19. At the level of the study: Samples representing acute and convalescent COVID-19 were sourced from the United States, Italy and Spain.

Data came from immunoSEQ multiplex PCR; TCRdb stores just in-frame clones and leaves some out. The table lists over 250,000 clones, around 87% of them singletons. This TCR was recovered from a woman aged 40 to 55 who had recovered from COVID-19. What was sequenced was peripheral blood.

The CDR3 loop is CAISEEQETQYF. CDR3 DNA: TGTGCCATCAGTGAGGAGCAAGAGACCCAGTACTTC. The chain recombines TRBV10-3 with TRBJ2-5; D gene unclear. V lost 2 bases and J 2 bases, leaving 3 bases between the germline ends. In germline, CDR1 is ENHRY, CDR2 SYGVKD. The CDR3 extends over 12 amino acids.